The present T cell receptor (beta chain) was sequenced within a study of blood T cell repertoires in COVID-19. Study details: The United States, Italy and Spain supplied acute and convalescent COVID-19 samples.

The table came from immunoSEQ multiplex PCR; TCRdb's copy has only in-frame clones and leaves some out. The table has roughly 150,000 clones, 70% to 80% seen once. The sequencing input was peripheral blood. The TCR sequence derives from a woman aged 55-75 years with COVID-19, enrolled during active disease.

CDR3 nucleotide sequence: TGTGCCAGCAGTCTCTCGACAGGGGGCGGAAATTCACCCCTCCACTTT. It encodes CASSLSTGGGNSPLHF. V usage is TRBV6-6 and J usage is TRBJ1-6, with TRBD1 matching 10 bases. Germline CDR1 MNHNY, CDR2 SVGAGI (reference sequence). V dropped 5 bases and J dropped 7; count of bases not matched to a gene: 8. The CDR3 extends over 16 amino acids.